The clone carrying this TCR beta chain was seen just once. The antigen is unknown. MiXCR, run by TCRdb on the 5' RACE reads, gives a single entry per CDR3 protein. The sample yields more than 110,000 distinct CDR3 sequences, 7% to 10% seen once. These data originate in a study of CD8 T cells in ankylosing spondylitis. V was clipped by 4 bases and J by 9 bases; unmatched bases: 14. Germline V lookup: CDR1 LGHNA, CDR2 YSLEER. The CDR3 is 16 amino acids. General study findings and limits: There was reportedly significant enrichment of clones that were disease-linked in matched ankylosing spondylitis synovial fluid.

The source material was synovial fluid, either unsorted or a sorted T cell fraction (not recorded which). This receptor was taken from a male donor with ankylosing spondylitis. The J gene is TRBJ2-1, the V gene TRBV4-3; 8 bases line up with TRBD1. The CDR3 region is CASSRAGQGRGSEQFF. The CDR3 DNA follows: TGCGCCAGCAGCCGAGCAGGACAGGGAAGAGGGAGTGAGCAGTTCTTC.